This is a list of T cell receptor beta chains from one sample in a study of breast tumors, draining lymph nodes, adjacent tissues. TCRdb re-analysed the multiplex PCR reads in MiXCR, keeping a single row per CDR3 protein. The sample yields approximately 140,000 distinct CDR3 sequences, less than 35% seen once. Sequencing was done on a sample of axillary lymph node tissue. The receptors were gathered from a female donor with breast cancer. Some clones in this sample may be carry-over from other donors' samples. CDR3s include the opening cysteine and the closing phenylalanine or tryptophan. The D gene is left open where the match is weak. Size is stated for part of the rows, as once, few or many counts, or as a class when the clone is expanded.

>TRBJ2-1|many|NA|TRBV19
CATSGTGSYNEQFF
TGTGCCACCTCCGGGACCGGCTCCTACAATGAGCAGTTCTTC
>TRBJ2-3|NA|TRBD2|TRBV6-5
CASSYIGGGSTDTQYF
TGTGCCAGCAGCTATATAGGCGGGGGAAGCACAGATACGCAGTATTTT
>TRBJ1-6|many|TRBD1|TRBV4-1
CASSQGEGQGVSPLHF
TGCGCCAGCAGCCAAGGTGAGGGACAGGGAGTCTCACCCCTCCACTTT
>TRBJ1-4|NA|NA|TRBV20-1
CSAYETSGGTGSANEKLFF
TGCAGTGCTTACGAAACTAGCGGGGGGACGGGGAGCGCTAATGAAAAACTGTTTTTT
>TRBJ2-2|many|NA|TRBV6-6
CASSYLGGGNTGELFF
TGTGCCAGCAGTTACCTCGGAGGGGGGAACACCGGGGAGCTGTTTTTT
>TRBJ1-4|NA|TRBD1|TRBV24-1
CATRDSNEKLFF
TGTGCCACCCGGGACAGTAATGAAAAACTGTTTTTT
>TRBJ2-1|NA|TRBD1|TRBV5-6
CASSSRDRGPNEQFF
TGTGCCAGCAGCTCCCGGGACAGGGGGCCCAATGAGCAGTTCTTC
>TRBJ1-4|NA|NA|TRBV20-1
CSASSVTVVEKLFF
TGCAGTGCTAGTTCCGTGACAGTCGTTGAAAAACTGTTTTTT
>TRBJ1-4|few|TRBD1|TRBV5-4
CASSARTGEGKKLFF
TGTGCCAGCAGCGCCAGGACAGGGGAAGGTAAAAAACTGTTTTTT
>TRBJ2-5|NA|TRBD2|TRBV15
CATSRDGSSGVSQYF
TGTGCCACCAGCAGAGATGGCTCGAGCGGGGTGTCCCAGTACTTC
>TRBJ2-1|NA|TRBD2|TRBV7-9
CASSQGTSGVEQFF
TGTGCCAGCAGCCAAGGGACTAGCGGGGTGGAGCAGTTCTTC
>TRBJ1-3|NA|TRBD1|TRBV7-2
CASSLAYGTVDYGYTIYF
TGTGCCAGCAGCTTAGCCTACGGGACAGTTGACTATGGCTACACCATATATTTT
>TRBJ1-5|many|NA|TRBV28
CASSLQVNQPQHF
TGTGCCAGCAGTTTACAGGTGAATCAGCCCCAGCATTTT